This paragraph covers one TCR beta chain sequence. The junction differs from germline at one of its ends, possibly a read error. RNA was extracted from bulk tissue without any cell sorting. The source of the sample is a study of tumor and adjacent non-tumor tissue in lung cancer. Overall study context: Patients were aged roughly 30 to 76, nine to eleven men and about 5 women, stage I to III.

A modified ARM-PCR protocol with three rounds of nested PCR amplified TCRbeta. Each CDR3 protein is one row after TCRdb ran MiXCR on the multiplex PCR reads. The table shows about 93,000 distinct CDR3 sequences, with roughly 70% occurring only once. The CDR3 runs to 13 residues. This TCR came from a man between 60 and 75 years old with non-small cell lung cancer. This sequence joins TRBV12-3 or TRBV12-4 and TRBJ1-1; 8 nucleotides agree with TRBD1. Material for sequencing was lung tumor tissue. The CDR3 DNA sequence: TGTGCCAGCAATTTTCAGGGGGCGTATGAAGCTCTCTTT. Translated, it gives CASNFQGAYEALF.